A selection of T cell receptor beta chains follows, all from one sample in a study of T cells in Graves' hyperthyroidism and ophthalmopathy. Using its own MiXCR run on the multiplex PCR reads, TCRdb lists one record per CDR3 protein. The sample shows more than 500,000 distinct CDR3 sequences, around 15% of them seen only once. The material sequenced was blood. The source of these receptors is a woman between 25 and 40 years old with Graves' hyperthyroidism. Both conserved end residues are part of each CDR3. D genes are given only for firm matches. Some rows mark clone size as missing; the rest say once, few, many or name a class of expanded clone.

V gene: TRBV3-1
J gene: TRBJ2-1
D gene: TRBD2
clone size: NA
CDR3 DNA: TGTGCCAGCAGCCAAGCTCGAGGGAGCGGGAAAAATGAGCAGTTCTTC
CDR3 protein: CASSQARGSGKNEQFF

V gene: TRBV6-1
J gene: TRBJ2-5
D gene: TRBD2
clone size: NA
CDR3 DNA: TGTGCCAGCAGTGATCCCCGCGGGAGGATTGTTGGAGAGACCCAGTACTTC
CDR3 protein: CASSDPRGRIVGETQYF

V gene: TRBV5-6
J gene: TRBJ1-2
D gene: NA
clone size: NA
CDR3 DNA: TGTGCCAGCAGCTTGGCAGGGTTTCATGGCTACACCTTC
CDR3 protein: CASSLAGFHGYTF

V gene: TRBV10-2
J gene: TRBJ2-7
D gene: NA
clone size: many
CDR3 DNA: TGCGCCAGCAGTGGAGTTAAGGGGGGCTCCTACGAGCAGTACTTC
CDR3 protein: CASSGVKGGSYEQYF

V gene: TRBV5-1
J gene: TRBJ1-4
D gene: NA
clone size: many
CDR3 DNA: TGCGCCAGCAGCGATCCGACAGCAACTAATGAAAAACTGTTTTTT
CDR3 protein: CASSDPTATNEKLFF

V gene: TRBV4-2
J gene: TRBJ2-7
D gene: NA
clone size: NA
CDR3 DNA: TGTGCCAGCAGCCAAGATCTCGATCCCTACGAGCAGTACTTC
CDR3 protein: CASSQDLDPYEQYF

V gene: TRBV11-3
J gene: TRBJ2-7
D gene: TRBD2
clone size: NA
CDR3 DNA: TGTGCCAGCCTCCGAGCGGGAAGCTACGAGCAGTACTTC
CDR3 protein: CASLRAGSYEQYF

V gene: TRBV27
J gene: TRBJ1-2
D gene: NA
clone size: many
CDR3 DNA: TGTGCCAGCAGTTCTGGACTCGGGCATCTTGGCTACACCTTC
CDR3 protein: CASSSGLGHLGYTF

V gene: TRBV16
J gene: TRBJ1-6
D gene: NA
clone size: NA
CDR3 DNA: TGTGCCAGCAGCCGTGACGTGAGCTCCTATAATTCACCCCTCCACTTT
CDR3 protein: CASSRDVSSYNSPLHF

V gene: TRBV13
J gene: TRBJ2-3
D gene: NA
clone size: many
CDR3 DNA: TGTGCCAGCAGCCAGTACACAGATACGCAGTATTTT
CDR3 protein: CASSQYTDTQYF

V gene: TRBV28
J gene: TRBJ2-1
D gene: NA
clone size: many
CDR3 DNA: TGTGCCAGCAGTTCGCCCGGACATCGCGCCTCCTACAATGAGCAGTTCTTC
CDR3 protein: CASSSPGHRASYNEQFF

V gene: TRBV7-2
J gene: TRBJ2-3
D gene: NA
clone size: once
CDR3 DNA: TGTGCCAGCAGCGTCTTTTTCCCAGATACGCAGTATTTT
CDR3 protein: CASSVFFPDTQYF

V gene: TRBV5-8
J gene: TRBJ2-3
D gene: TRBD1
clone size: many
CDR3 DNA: TGTGCCAGCAGCTCCCGGGACAGGGGATCAGATACGCAGTATTTT
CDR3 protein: CASSSRDRGSDTQYF

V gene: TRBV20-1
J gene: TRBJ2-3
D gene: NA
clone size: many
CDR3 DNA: TGCAGTGCGCCCGAAATTAGCACAGATACGCAGTATTTT
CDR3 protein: CSAPEISTDTQYF

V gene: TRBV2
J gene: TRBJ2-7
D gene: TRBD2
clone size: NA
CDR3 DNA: TGTGCCAGCAGCGACCGTAGTCATGGGCTAGCGGGCGCCTACGAGCAGTACTTC
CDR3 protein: CASSDRSHGLAGAYEQYF

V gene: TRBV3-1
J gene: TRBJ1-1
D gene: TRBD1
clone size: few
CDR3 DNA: TGTGCCAGCAGCCAAGACCCAAGGGGGCTGAACACTGAAGCTTTCTTT
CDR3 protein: CASSQDPRGLNTEAFF

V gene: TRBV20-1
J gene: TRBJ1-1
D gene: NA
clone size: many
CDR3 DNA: TGCAGTGCTAGAAAGCCAGGTTTGAACACTGAAGCTTTCTTT
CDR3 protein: CSARKPGLNTEAFF

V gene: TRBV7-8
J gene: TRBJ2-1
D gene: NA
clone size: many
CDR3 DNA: TGTGCCAGCAGCCGAGTCGGGAGTGGGTACAATGAGCAGTTCTTC
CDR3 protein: CASSRVGSGYNEQFF

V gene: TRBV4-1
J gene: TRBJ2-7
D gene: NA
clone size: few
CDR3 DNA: TGCGCCAGCAGCCAACGGACCGCAGCCTACGAGCAGTACTTC
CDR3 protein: CASSQRTAAYEQYF

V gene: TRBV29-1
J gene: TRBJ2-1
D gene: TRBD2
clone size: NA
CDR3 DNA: TGCAGCGTTGTGGAGGCGGGAGATTACAATGAGCAGTTCTTC
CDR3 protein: CSVVEAGDYNEQFF

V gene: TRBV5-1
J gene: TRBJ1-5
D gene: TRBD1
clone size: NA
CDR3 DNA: TGCGCCAGCAGCTTCTTTCCAGCGGACAGGGGAAGTGAGAGTCAGCCCCAGCATTTT
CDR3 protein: CASSFFPADRGSESQPQHF

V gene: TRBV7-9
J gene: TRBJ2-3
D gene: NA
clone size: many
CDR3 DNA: TGTGCCAGCAGTCGGGACGCGAGCACAGATACGCAGTATTTT
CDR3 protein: CASSRDASTDTQYF

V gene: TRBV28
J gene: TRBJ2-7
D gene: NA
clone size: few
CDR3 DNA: TGTGCCAGCAGAAAGTCCGAGACAAAGAGCTGCGAGCAGTACTTC
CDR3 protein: CASRKSETKSCEQYF

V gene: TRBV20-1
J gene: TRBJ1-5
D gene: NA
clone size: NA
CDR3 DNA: TGCAGTGCTTCCGCTCGCCCACAGGGAGGTCAGCCCCAGCATTTT
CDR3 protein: CSASARPQGGQPQHF

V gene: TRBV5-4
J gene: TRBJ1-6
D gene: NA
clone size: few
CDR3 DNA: TGTGCCAGCACCGACAGAGCGAATTCACCCCTCCACTTT
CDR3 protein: CASTDRANSPLHF

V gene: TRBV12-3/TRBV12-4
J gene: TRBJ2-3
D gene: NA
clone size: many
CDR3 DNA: TGTGCCAGCAGTTTAGCCCACGAAGGTACGCAGTATTTT
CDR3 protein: CASSLAHEGTQYF

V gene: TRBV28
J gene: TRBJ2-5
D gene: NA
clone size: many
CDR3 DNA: TGTGCCAGCAGCGCCGTCAGTATCCAAGAGACCCAGTACTTC
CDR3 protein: CASSAVSIQETQYF

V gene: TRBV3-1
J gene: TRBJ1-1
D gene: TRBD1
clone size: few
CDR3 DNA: TGTGCCAGCAGCGCCCGACAGGGGGTCACAGGCACTGAAGCTTTCTTT
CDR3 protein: CASSARQGVTGTEAFF

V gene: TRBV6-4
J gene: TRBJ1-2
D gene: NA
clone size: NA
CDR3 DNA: TGTGCCAGCATCGAGGGGCAAGGAGATGGCTACACCTTC
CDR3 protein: CASIEGQGDGYTF

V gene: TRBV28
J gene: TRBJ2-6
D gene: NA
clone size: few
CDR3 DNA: TGTGCCACCTCAGGGTCGGTCAACGTCCTGACTTTC
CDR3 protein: CATSGSVNVLTF

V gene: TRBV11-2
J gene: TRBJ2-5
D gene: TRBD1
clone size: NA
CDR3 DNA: TGTGCCAGCAGTTCCCGCCGGGACAGGGAGGTGACCCAGTACTTC
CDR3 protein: CASSSRRDREVTQYF

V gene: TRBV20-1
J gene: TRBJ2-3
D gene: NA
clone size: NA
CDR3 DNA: TGCAGTGCTAGAGGCCACCCGCGACTAGTCCTAAGCCTCGTTACGCAGTATTTT
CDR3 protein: CSARGHPRLVLSLVTQYF

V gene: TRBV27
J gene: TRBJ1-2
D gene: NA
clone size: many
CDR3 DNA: TGTGCCAGCAGTTTACGGGGTGGAGGCTATGGCTACACCTTC
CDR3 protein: CASSLRGGGYGYTF

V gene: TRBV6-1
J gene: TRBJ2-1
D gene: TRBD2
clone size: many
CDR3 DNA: TGTGCCAGCAGCCAACTAGCGGGGCTTTACAATGAGCAGTTCTTC
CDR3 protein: CASSQLAGLYNEQFF

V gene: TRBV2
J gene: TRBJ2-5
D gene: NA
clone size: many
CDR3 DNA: TGTGCCAGCAGTGTAAGAGCGGCAGAAGAGACCCAGTACTTC
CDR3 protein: CASSVRAAEETQYF

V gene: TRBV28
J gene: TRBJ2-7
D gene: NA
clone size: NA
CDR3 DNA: TGTGCCAGCAGTTCCCCTTTCGGAGGGAACGAGCAGTACTTC
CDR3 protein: CASSSPFGGNEQYF

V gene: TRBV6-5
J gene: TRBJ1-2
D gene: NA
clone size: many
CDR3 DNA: TGTGCCAGCAGTTACTCGGCGGCAGGGGCCTTTTACTATGGCTACACCTTC
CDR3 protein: CASSYSAAGAFYYGYTF

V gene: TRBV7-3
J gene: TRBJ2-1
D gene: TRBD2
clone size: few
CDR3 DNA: TGTGCCAGCGGTAGCGGGAATGGTGAGCAGTTCTTC
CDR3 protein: CASGSGNGEQFF

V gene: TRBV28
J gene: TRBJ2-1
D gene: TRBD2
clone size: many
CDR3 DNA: TGTGCCAGCTCCTTGCTAGCGGGAGGGTCTGAGCAGTTCTTC
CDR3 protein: CASSLLAGGSEQFF

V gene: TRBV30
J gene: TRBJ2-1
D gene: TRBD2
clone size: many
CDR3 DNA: TGTGCCTGGACAAAACGGGGGGGACTAGTTCGGAATGAGCAGTTCTTC
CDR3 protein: CAWTKRGGLVRNEQFF

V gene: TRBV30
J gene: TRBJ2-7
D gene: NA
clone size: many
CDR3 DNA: TGTGCCTGGAGTGGGTCCGGACCTATCTACGAGCAGTACTTC
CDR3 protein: CAWSGSGPIYEQYF

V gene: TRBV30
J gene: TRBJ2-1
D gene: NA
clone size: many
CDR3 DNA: TGTGCCTGGAGGCGGGACGTACGAGAGCAGTTCTTC
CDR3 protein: CAWRRDVREQFF

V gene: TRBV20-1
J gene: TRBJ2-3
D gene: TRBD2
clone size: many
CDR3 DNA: TGCAGTGCTAGTCGTGGGGGGGGGCAGTATTTT
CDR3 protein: CSASRGGGQYF

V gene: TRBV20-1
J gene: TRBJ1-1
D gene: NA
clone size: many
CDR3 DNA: TGCAGTGCCCTACAGGGCGTGAACACTGAAGCTTTCTTT
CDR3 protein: CSALQGVNTEAFF

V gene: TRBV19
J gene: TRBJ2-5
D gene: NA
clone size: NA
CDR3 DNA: TGTGCCAGTAGTAGTACCAGGCAAGAGACCCAGTACTTC
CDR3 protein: CASSSTRQETQYF

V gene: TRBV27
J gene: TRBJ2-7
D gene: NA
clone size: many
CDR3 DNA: TGTGCCAGCAGGCAAGCCAGGGGTCCCTACGAGCAGTACTTC
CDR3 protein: CASRQARGPYEQYF

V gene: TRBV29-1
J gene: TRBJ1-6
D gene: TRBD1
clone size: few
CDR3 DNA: TGCAGCCCCTCTAGGACAGGGCTTATCCGGAGCTCCTATAATTCACCCCTCCACTTT
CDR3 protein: CSPSRTGLIRSSYNSPLHF

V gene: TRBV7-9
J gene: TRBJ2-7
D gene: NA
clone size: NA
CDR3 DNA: TGTGCCAGCAGCCGTGTCCCGCACATCTCCTACGAGCAGTACTTC
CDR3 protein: CASSRVPHISYEQYF

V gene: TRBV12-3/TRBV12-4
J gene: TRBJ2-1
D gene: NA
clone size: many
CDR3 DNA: TGTGCCAGCAGTTTCCGGAACAATGAGCAGTTCTTC
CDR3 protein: CASSFRNNEQFF

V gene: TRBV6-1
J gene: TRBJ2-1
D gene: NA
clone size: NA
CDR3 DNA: TGTGCCAGCAGCGGGGCATCGAGGCTACAAATAAATGAGCAGTTCTTC
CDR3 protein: CASSGASRLQINEQFF

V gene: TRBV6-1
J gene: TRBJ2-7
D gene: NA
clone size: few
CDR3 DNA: TGTGCCACTGACGGCCCGACAGCGCAGTACTTC
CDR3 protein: CATDGPTAQYF